Listed below are T cell receptor beta chains from one sample, sequenced in a study of PD-L1 blockade in urothelial cancer. Only in-frame clones appear in the TCRdb table, and some are missing; sequencing was by immunoSEQ multiplex PCR. Of approximately 38,000 clones listed, roughly 91% were seen once; the top ten hold around 2%. This specimen was PBMCs, taken around atezolizumab (anti-PD-L1) treatment. These receptors originate from a man aged 55 to 69 with urothelial cancer. Both conserved end residues are part of each CDR3. The order of the fields is clone size, J gene, D gene, V gene, CDR3 DNA, CDR3 protein. A D gene is named only where the DNA matches it firmly. Where a row states a size, it is once, few, many or the class of an expanded clone; other rows omit it.

clone size: .; J gene: TRBJ2-1; D gene: .; V gene: TRBV5-4; CDR3 DNA: TGTGCCAGCAGCTTGGCGGGGGGCGGTAATGAGCAGTTCTTC; CDR3 protein: CASSLAGGGNEQFF
clone size: .; J gene: TRBJ2-5; D gene: .; V gene: TRBV6-6; CDR3 DNA: TGTGCCAGCAGTTGGACACTCCAAGAGACCCAGTACTTC; CDR3 protein: CASSWTLQETQYF
clone size: .; J gene: TRBJ2-7; D gene: .; V gene: TRBV18; CDR3 DNA: TGTGCCAGCTCACTACCGGCAGGGAGGTACGAGCAGTACTTC; CDR3 protein: CASSLPAGRYEQYF
clone size: .; J gene: TRBJ1-1; D gene: TRBD1; V gene: TRBV7-8; CDR3 DNA: TGTGCCAGCAGTCCAGGGGGCAACACTGAAGCTTTCTTT; CDR3 protein: CASSPGGNTEAFF
clone size: .; J gene: TRBJ2-5; D gene: .; V gene: TRBV11-2; CDR3 DNA: TGTGCCAGCAGCTTAGGCATTGCAGGGAACCAAGAGACCCAGTACTTC; CDR3 protein: CASSLGIAGNQETQYF
clone size: .; J gene: TRBJ2-7; D gene: .; V gene: TRBV10-3; CDR3 DNA: TGTGCCATCAGTCCGGGACAAGTCGGGTACGAGCAGTACTTC; CDR3 protein: CAISPGQVGYEQYF
clone size: .; J gene: TRBJ1-1; D gene: .; V gene: TRBV27; CDR3 DNA: TGTGCCAGCAGTTTAGGGACACCCTCGTGGATGAACACTGAAGCTTTCTTT; CDR3 protein: CASSLGTPSWMNTEAFF
clone size: .; J gene: TRBJ1-5; D gene: TRBD1; V gene: TRBV27; CDR3 DNA: TGTGCCAGCACCCCGGGACAGGGTCGGACTAATAGCAATCAGCCCCAGCATTTT; CDR3 protein: CASTPGQGRTNSNQPQHF
clone size: once; J gene: TRBJ2-5; D gene: TRBD2; V gene: TRBV19; CDR3 DNA: TGTGCCAGTAGTGTACAGGGGACTAGCCCCGGGACCCAGTACTTC; CDR3 protein: CASSVQGTSPGTQYF
clone size: .; J gene: TRBJ2-7; D gene: TRBD2; V gene: TRBV27; CDR3 DNA: TGTGCCAGCAGTTTATCGATAGCGGGGGGCTACGAGCAGTACTTC; CDR3 protein: CASSLSIAGGYEQYF
clone size: .; J gene: TRBJ2-5; D gene: TRBD1; V gene: TRBV28; CDR3 DNA: TGTGCCAGCAGTTCCGGGACAGGGTATACAGAGACCCAGTACTTC; CDR3 protein: CASSSGTGYTETQYF
clone size: .; J gene: TRBJ1-5; D gene: .; V gene: TRBV5-1; CDR3 DNA: TGCGCCAGCAGCTTGTCAGGGAATAGCAATCAGCCCCAGCATTTT; CDR3 protein: CASSLSGNSNQPQHF
clone size: few; J gene: TRBJ2-7; D gene: TRBD2; V gene: TRBV7-2; CDR3 DNA: TGTGCCAGCAGCTTAGATGCTAGCGGGAACTCCTACGAGCAGTACTTC; CDR3 protein: CASSLDASGNSYEQYF
clone size: .; J gene: TRBJ1-5; D gene: .; V gene: TRBV2; CDR3 DNA: TGTGCCAGCAGAGTGGTACAGGGTAGCAATCAGCCCCAGCATTTT; CDR3 protein: CASRVVQGSNQPQHF
clone size: .; J gene: TRBJ1-3; D gene: TRBD1; V gene: TRBV10-3; CDR3 DNA: TGTGCCATCAGCCGGACAGGGACCTCTGGAAACACCATATATTTT; CDR3 protein: CAISRTGTSGNTIYF
clone size: .; J gene: TRBJ2-7; D gene: TRBD1; V gene: TRBV28; CDR3 DNA: TGTGCCAGCAGTTTAGGGACAGGGCTCCACGAGCAGTACTTC; CDR3 protein: CASSLGTGLHEQYF
clone size: .; J gene: TRBJ2-3; D gene: TRBD2; V gene: TRBV14; CDR3 DNA: TGTGCCAGCAGCCAAGATTGGGGCGGGGGGTACACAGATACGCAGTATTTT; CDR3 protein: CASSQDWGGGYTDTQYF
clone size: .; J gene: TRBJ2-7; D gene: TRBD1; V gene: TRBV5-4; CDR3 DNA: TGTGCCAGCACTCCGGGACAGTCCTACGAGCAGTACTTC; CDR3 protein: CASTPGQSYEQYF
clone size: .; J gene: TRBJ2-7; D gene: TRBD2; V gene: TRBV11-2; CDR3 DNA: TGTGCCAGCAGCTTGAGCGGGGCCTACGAGCAGTACTTC; CDR3 protein: CASSLSGAYEQYF
clone size: .; J gene: TRBJ2-7; D gene: TRBD2; V gene: TRBV14; CDR3 DNA: TGTGCCAGCAGCCAAGATCGGAGTGGGACTAGCGGGAGACGCCCCTACGAGCAGTACTTC; CDR3 protein: CASSQDRSGTSGRRPYEQYF
clone size: .; J gene: TRBJ1-1; D gene: .; V gene: TRBV7-9; CDR3 DNA: TGTGCCAGCAGCCAACACCTGCAGGAAGCTTTCTTT; CDR3 protein: CASSQHLQEAFF
clone size: .; J gene: TRBJ1-4; D gene: .; V gene: TRBV9; CDR3 DNA: TGTGCCAGCAGCGTACAGGGAGGGGATGAAAAACTGTTTTTT; CDR3 protein: CASSVQGGDEKLFF
clone size: once; J gene: TRBJ1-5; D gene: .; V gene: TRBV19; CDR3 DNA: TGTGCCAGTAGTATAGTACAGTGGGCTAGCAATCAGCCCCAGCATTTT; CDR3 protein: CASSIVQWASNQPQHF
clone size: .; J gene: TRBJ1-1; D gene: .; V gene: TRBV28; CDR3 DNA: TGTGCCAGCAGTTTAGCAGGGTCTAACACTGAAGCTTTCTTT; CDR3 protein: CASSLAGSNTEAFF
clone size: once; J gene: TRBJ1-2; D gene: .; V gene: TRBV2; CDR3 DNA: TGTGCCAGCAGGATTTTCACCGATCGAGAGGGAGGCTACACCTTC; CDR3 protein: CASRIFTDREGGYTF
clone size: few; J gene: TRBJ2-5; D gene: .; V gene: TRBV19; CDR3 DNA: TGTGCCAGTAGTATGTTCCCCTCTGAGACCCAGTACTTC; CDR3 protein: CASSMFPSETQYF
clone size: .; J gene: TRBJ1-4; D gene: TRBD1; V gene: TRBV11-3; CDR3 DNA: TGTGCCAGCAGCTTAACGACAGGGTCGGAAAAACTGTTTTTT; CDR3 protein: CASSLTTGSEKLFF
clone size: .; J gene: TRBJ1-1; D gene: .; V gene: TRBV7-2; CDR3 DNA: TGTGCCAGCAGCTCCCCAGGGGAGAGGACTGAAGCTTTCTTT; CDR3 protein: CASSSPGERTEAFF
clone size: .; J gene: TRBJ1-3; D gene: TRBD1; V gene: TRBV28; CDR3 DNA: TGTGCCAGCAGCCTCGGGACAGGCACTGGAAACACCATATATTTT; CDR3 protein: CASSLGTGTGNTIYF
clone size: .; J gene: TRBJ2-7; D gene: TRBD2; V gene: TRBV5-1; CDR3 DNA: TGCGCCAGCAGCGGAGGGACTAGCGGGGGGGGGTACGAGCAGTACTTC; CDR3 protein: CASSGGTSGGGYEQYF
clone size: .; J gene: TRBJ1-5; D gene: .; V gene: TRBV19; CDR3 DNA: TGTGCCAGTAGTGCATACAGGGAGGGAAGCCAGCCCCAGCATTTT; CDR3 protein: CASSAYREGSQPQHF
clone size: .; J gene: TRBJ2-3; D gene: TRBD2; V gene: TRBV13; CDR3 DNA: TGTGCCAGCAGCCCCGGGACTACGGATACGCAGTATTTT; CDR3 protein: CASSPGTTDTQYF
clone size: .; J gene: TRBJ2-2; D gene: TRBD1; V gene: TRBV7-2; CDR3 DNA: TGTGCCAGCAGCTCCTCCCGGGACAGGGGGCGGACCGGGGAGCTGTTTTTT; CDR3 protein: CASSSSRDRGRTGELFF
clone size: .; J gene: TRBJ2-5; D gene: .; V gene: TRBV7-8; CDR3 DNA: TGTGCCAGCAGCTTACCCGAGCAAGAGACCCAGTACTTC; CDR3 protein: CASSLPEQETQYF
clone size: once; J gene: TRBJ2-3; D gene: TRBD1; V gene: TRBV5-1; CDR3 DNA: TGCGCCAGCAGCTTGGTTGGACAGGGAAACACAGATACGCAGTATTTT; CDR3 protein: CASSLVGQGNTDTQYF
clone size: .; J gene: TRBJ2-5; D gene: TRBD2; V gene: TRBV19; CDR3 DNA: TGTGCCAGTAGCTCCCCGGGAACGGGAGGAGAGACCCAGTACTTC; CDR3 protein: CASSSPGTGGETQYF
clone size: .; J gene: TRBJ2-2; D gene: .; V gene: TRBV11-2; CDR3 DNA: TGTGCCAGCAGCTTAGATCGGGCAGGGCCCGGGGAGCTGTTTTTT; CDR3 protein: CASSLDRAGPGELFF
clone size: .; J gene: TRBJ2-1; D gene: .; V gene: TRBV19; CDR3 DNA: TGTGCCAGTAGTACCCAGTGGCAGGGGAATGAGCAGTTCTTC; CDR3 protein: CASSTQWQGNEQFF
clone size: .; J gene: TRBJ2-2; D gene: TRBD2; V gene: TRBV19; CDR3 DNA: TGTGCCACCACCCAGACTAGCGGGGGGGCTGGCGGGGAGCTGTTTTTT; CDR3 protein: CATTQTSGGAGGELFF
clone size: .; J gene: TRBJ2-3; D gene: TRBD2; V gene: TRBV10-1; CDR3 DNA: TGCGCCAGCAGTCCCATGGCGGGACTAGCGGGAGGCAGCACAGATACGCAGTATTTT; CDR3 protein: CASSPMAGLAGGSTDTQYF
clone size: .; J gene: TRBJ2-3; D gene: .; V gene: TRBV5-1; CDR3 DNA: TGCGCCAGCATCCCCGGGAGCGGAGCCACAGATACGCAGTATTTT; CDR3 protein: CASIPGSGATDTQYF
clone size: .; J gene: TRBJ2-5; D gene: .; V gene: TRBV5-1; CDR3 DNA: TGCGCCAGCAGCTCCGGTTTGGGCAGTGAAGAGACCCAGTACTTC; CDR3 protein: CASSSGLGSEETQYF
clone size: .; J gene: TRBJ2-2; D gene: TRBD2; V gene: TRBV9; CDR3 DNA: TGTGCCAGCGCCCCGGGAGGCGGCACCGGCGGGGAGCTGTTTTTT; CDR3 protein: CASAPGGGTGGELFF
clone size: .; J gene: TRBJ2-1; D gene: TRBD2; V gene: TRBV11-2; CDR3 DNA: TGTGCCAGCAGACATACGGGGGGGAGCTCCTACAATGAGCAGTTCTTC; CDR3 protein: CASRHTGGSSYNEQFF
clone size: .; J gene: TRBJ1-4; D gene: TRBD1; V gene: TRBV2; CDR3 DNA: TGTGCCAGCAGTGAAGACAGGGGTCCCCTTGCAAAACTGTTTTTT; CDR3 protein: CASSEDRGPLAKLFF
clone size: .; J gene: TRBJ2-3; D gene: TRBD1; V gene: TRBV19; CDR3 DNA: TGTGCCAGTAGTCTGCTAGGACAGGGCCCAGATACGCAGTATTTT; CDR3 protein: CASSLLGQGPDTQYF
clone size: .; J gene: TRBJ2-4; D gene: .; V gene: TRBV9; CDR3 DNA: TGTGCCAGCAGCCCGCGGGTTGCCAAAAACATTCAGTACTTC; CDR3 protein: CASSPRVAKNIQYF
clone size: .; J gene: TRBJ2-7; D gene: TRBD1; V gene: TRBV7-2; CDR3 DNA: TGTGCCAGCAGCTTAGAGTCCAGGGGGCTAGGTGAGCAGTACTTC; CDR3 protein: CASSLESRGLGEQYF
clone size: .; J gene: TRBJ2-1; D gene: TRBD2; V gene: TRBV2; CDR3 DNA: TGTGCCAGCCGCTTGGATAGCGGGGGGCCCCAGTTCTTC; CDR3 protein: CASRLDSGGPQFF
clone size: .; J gene: TRBJ2-7; D gene: TRBD1; V gene: TRBV11-2; CDR3 DNA: TGTGCCAGCAGCATTGGGACAGCCTACGAGCAGTACTTC; CDR3 protein: CASSIGTAYEQYF